The source of this T cell receptor (beta chain) is a study of blood T cells in healthy people across ages. There are many counts of this clonotype. Germline assignment: CDR1 SGDLS and CDR2 YYNGEE. V lost 0 bases and J lost 2, with 8 bases in between. The CDR3 has 14 residues. Primers used in a second PCR of roughly 7 to 11 cycles were a sample-barcoded 5' primer and a J-beta primer mix. TCRdb ran MiXCR on the 5' RACE reads and lists one entry per CDR3 protein. The profile shows around 1,700,000 distinct CDR3 sequences, about 28% of them singletons. Samples each had at least 5 micrograms of total RNA extracted.

V and J are TRBV9 and TRBJ2-5; no definite D call. The specimen sequenced was blood. This sequence was found in a woman aged 25 to 39 in good health. The CDR3 sequence: CASSVDPLQETQYF. The DNA for the CDR3 is TGTGCCAGCAGCGTAGATCCTCTACAAGAGACCCAGTACTTC.